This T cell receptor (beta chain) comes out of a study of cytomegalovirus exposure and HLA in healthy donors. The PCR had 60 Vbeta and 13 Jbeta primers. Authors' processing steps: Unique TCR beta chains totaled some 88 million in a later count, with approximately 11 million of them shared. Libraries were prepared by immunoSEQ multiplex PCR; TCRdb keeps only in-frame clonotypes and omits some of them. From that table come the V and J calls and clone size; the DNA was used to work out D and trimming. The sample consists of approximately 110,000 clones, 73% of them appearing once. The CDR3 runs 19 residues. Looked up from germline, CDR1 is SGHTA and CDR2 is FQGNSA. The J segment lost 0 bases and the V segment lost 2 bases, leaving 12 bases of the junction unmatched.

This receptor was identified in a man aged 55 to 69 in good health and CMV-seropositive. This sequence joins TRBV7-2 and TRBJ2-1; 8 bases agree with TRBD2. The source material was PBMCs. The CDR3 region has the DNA TGTGCCAGCAGCTTAAGCCAAGCGGGGGTATCGACCTCCTACAATGAGCAGTTCTTC. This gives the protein CASSLSQAGVSTSYNEQFF.